The 2 T cell receptor beta chains given below trace back to one sample, sequenced in a study of T cell repertoires in cytomegalovirus infection. TCRdb analysed the reads with MiXCR anew, one entry per CDR3 protein. The top ten clones hold over 11% of a sample with 250,000 to 350,000 distinct CDR3 sequences, roughly a quarter of them seen once. The material sequenced was PBMCs. Source of these receptors: a human donor in good health (CMV status not recorded). Some clones in this sample may be carry-over from other donors' samples.

The table lists this clonotype with a few counts. The V and J genes are TRBV20-1 and TRBJ1-2; TRBD1 matches 8 bases. Unmatched junction bases numbered 14, after V lost 3 bases and J lost 2 bases. CDR3 length: 17 residues. The germline gives CDR1 DFQATT, CDR2 SNEGSKA (reference sequence). CDR3 nucleotide sequence: TGCAGTGCTAGGAGGTTCGGGGACAGGTCCCTAAACTATGGCTACACCTTC. Its translation: CSARRFGDRSLNYGYTF.

This clonotype was seen more than once but under ten times. The CDR3 DNA reads as TGTGCCAGCAGTTCATCGGGACGGATTAATGAAAAACTGTTTTTT. Protein sequence: CASSSSGRINEKLFF. The chain couples TRBV28 to TRBJ1-4, with a weak D call TRBD1 (5 bases). The CDR3 loop spans 15 amino acids. Germline lookup yields CDR1 MDHEN and CDR2 SYDVKM. V shed 4 bases and J shed 4 bases, with 13 bases lying between them.